The clone carrying this T cell receptor (beta chain) was counted only a few times. Its antigen is unidentified. The sample belongs to a study of glioma-infiltrating T cells. Study-level findings and limits: Tissue and blood shared very few CDR3 sequences. Non-neoplastic patients had below-expected tissue-blood divergence, while all gliomas exceeded expectation.

The CDR3 sequence is 16 residues long. V lost 6 bases, J lost 2 bases, and 20 bases lay in between. Germline V lookup: CDR1 DFQATT, CDR2 SNEGSKA (reference sequence). Using RNA template, CDR3s of TCR alpha and beta were amplified with iRepertoire arm-PCR. Tissue mRNA or PBMC total RNA, about 85-400 ng, went into one-step reverse transcription and amplification. Using its own MiXCR run on the multiplex PCR reads, TCRdb lists one record per CDR3 protein. The sample includes under 150,000 distinct CDR3 sequences, 24% seen only once; the top ten take under 35%. Sequenced input: glioma tissue, nonneoplastic brain tissue, or PBMCs (not recorded which). This TCR derives from a human donor with low-grade glioma or glioblastoma, undergoing nonglioma brain surgery, or in good health (not recorded which). The J gene is TRBJ1-5, the V gene TRBV20-1; possible D gene TRBD1, 5 bases. The CDR3 sequence is CSAPGGEGVGNQPQHF. CDR3 sequence (DNA): TGCAGTGCACCCGGCGGGGAAGGGGTTGGCAATCAGCCCCAGCATTTT.